Shown below are 4 T cell receptor beta chains from a single sample sequenced in a study of human T cells and chemical hapten exposure (dated by TCRdb to the early 2020s). This sample's time point label indicates: patch test 3, about 24 weeks after DPC sensitization. The treatment or condition label, read with the paper, signifies: therapeutic diphenylcyclopropenone sensitization with weekly scalp DPC. Library method: RACE. TCRdb shows the sequencer as NextSeq 500. TCRdb passed the public sequencing reads through fastp at Q25 and MiXCR, retaining productive beta sequences. When rows share a CDR3 protein, they turn into one entry using the most common DNA and genes. For this sample the table gives under 200,000 distinct CDR3 sequences, of which roughly 25% were detected only once. The top ten constitute approximately 2.3% of the sample. The sample in question was whole blood, obtained in connection with sensitization to the hapten diphenylcyclopropenone (DPC). These receptors all come from a woman between 18 and 30 years old with alopecia areata. Some clones in this sample may be carry-over from other donors' samples.

In this sample, this clonotype turned up a few times. The chain has TRBV11-2 and TRBJ2-1; 8 bases align to TRBD1. The ends lost 5 bases at V and 9 bases at J; junction bases unmatched: 24. The CDR3 covers 19 residues. Germline CDR1 SGHAT, CDR2 FQNNGV. Here the CDR3 reads CASSPLPGGEREKRGEQFF. The CDR3 DNA reads as TGTGCCAGCAGCCCCCTCCCAGGGGGCGAGAGAGAGAAGAGGGGTGAGCAGTTCTTC.

This chain links TRBV29-1 with TRBJ2-2; possibly TRBD1 for D (5 bases). The length of the CDR3 is 14 residues. CDR1 and CDR2 from the germline V gene are SQVTM and ANQGSEA. The V end lost 0 bases, the J end lost 4 bases, and 9 bases lay between the germline ends. The CDR3, as DNA: TGCAGCGTTGAAGATAGTAGGGGCACCGGGGAGCTGTTTTTT. Protein product: CSVEDSRGTGELFF.

There are a few counts of this clonotype. The gene calls are TRBV6-6 and TRBJ2-4; the D is unclear. CDR3 size: 15 residues. The V and J ends lost 2 bases and 0 bases respectively, with 8 bases between them. Germline V lookup: CDR1 MNHNY, CDR2 SVGAGI (reference sequence). CDR3 in amino acids: CASSYGGVAKNIQYF. As DNA, the CDR3 is TGTGCCAGCAGTTACGGCGGAGTAGCCAAAAACATTCAGTACTTC.

There are a few counts of this clonotype. The chain has TRBV2 and TRBJ2-7; TRBD2 is a possible D gene (5 bases). Germline CDR1 SNHLY, CDR2 FYNNEI. V lost 8 bases and J 0 bases, leaving 14 bases between the germline ends. The CDR3 runs to 14 residues. CDR3 protein: CASSREPSSYEQYF. CDR3 DNA: TGTGCCAGCTCCCGGGAACCGAGCTCCTACGAGCAGTACTTC.